The subject of this entry is one T cell receptor beta chain. This clonotype appeared many times. The clone's antigen remains unknown. One base away there is no much larger clone; base qualities are not given. Ophthalmopathy patients were characterized by moderately to severely active disease, a Clinical Activity Score of at least 3, a NOSPECS grade of at least 4, and a disease duration under 3 months. Patients with other autoimmune diseases, uncontrolled infections, pregnancy or lactation were excluded. Diagnosis was based on clinical symptoms, serum thyroxine, TRAb, thyroid ultrasound and orbital computed tomography. PBMCs were isolated from 8 to 10 ml of fresh peripheral blood by Ficoll-Paque density gradient centrifugation. Total RNA was extracted with Trizol reagent and quality-checked on an Agilent 2100 Bioanalyzer. Deletion took 1 base off V and 2 bases off J, with a span of 17 bases between the germline ends. The CDR3, cysteine through phenylalanine, is 17 amino acids long. Just CDR3 DNA is preserved here, 51 bases in frame from base 1. Via the germline V gene (reference sequence), CDR1 is SGHAT and CDR2 FQDESV.

The record originates from a study of Graves' ophthalmopathy and Graves' hyperthyroidism (dated by TCRdb to the late 2010s). With respect to the entire study: Peripheral blood was collected at initial diagnosis, before any treatment. To tell Graves' ophthalmopathy apart from Graves' hyperthyroidism, and to predict which patients would progress to ophthalmopathy, the study relied on TCR beta repertoire signatures. In total, 135 blood samples were TCR-sequenced: roughly 45 ophthalmopathy, about 75 hyperthyroidism and some 17 hyperthyroidism-to-ophthalmopathy patients. To explore V-J signatures that distinguish ophthalmopathy from hyperthyroidism, a discovery set of 95 to 100 patients was enrolled, made up of around 40 with ophthalmopathy and around 57 with stable hyperthyroidism. An independent validation cohort comprised 18 hyperthyroidism patients and some 16 patients who later progressed from hyperthyroidism to ophthalmopathy. In a handful of hyperthyroidism patients, the T-cell repertoire of thyroid tissue was compared with the T-cell repertoire of blood. After sampling, hyperthyroidism patients received methimazole starting at 30 mg daily, and ophthalmopathy patients received high-dose intravenous methylprednisolone.

For repertoire sequencing, the TCR beta CDR3 regions were amplified from RNA transcripts. HTBI primers and the Qiagen OneStep RT-PCR kit were used in a first-round RT-PCR, which was followed by a second-round multiplex PCR, size selection and purification. Libraries were sequenced on an Illumina HiSeq2000 using paired-end 100 bp reads. Per the authors' processing: SOAPnuke was used to process the reads, removing any read that contained adapters or uncalled bases, had a mean Phred below 15, or lacked an exact match to the constant primer or identifier. COPE v1.2.5 was used to merge the high-quality paired reads. Clonotypes were defined as unique nucleotide sequences and were aligned to IMGT TRB V, D and J references using MiTCR v1.1. Only V-J combinations with frequency above 0.0001 were analysed, covering around 99% of repertoires. For each V-J combination, a TCR clonal expansion and chaos score was defined as the ratio of F50 clonal expansion to chaos observed in the TCRdist matrix. Welch's t-statistics and random forest were used to reduce the features to approximately 13 V-J combinations, which were then used as input to a naive Bayes classifier. The Morisita-Horn index was used to measure how similar the thyroid and blood repertoires were. Through fastp at Q25 and MiXCR, TCRdb rebuilt clones from the public reads, retaining in-frame beta chains. Each record represents a unique CDR3 protein, reported with the most common genes and DNA among its rows. What appears here as the V and J calls and clone size reflects TCRdb's work, not the paper's. The sample table lists a few hundred thousand distinct CDR3 sequences, about a sixth of them with a count of one. Around an eighth of the sample goes to the ten largest clones.

General findings and caveats noted by the study authors: In validation, the model predicted ophthalmopathy progression with 55% to 71% sensitivity and roughly 72% specificity; 12 predicted patients were CT-confirmed with GO in a median of about 6.2 months. Ophthalmopathy was separated from stable hyperthyroidism by the 13-signature model with more than 85% sensitivity and about 81% specificity in cross-validation and with 80%/75% in the test set. Among expanded thyroid clonotypes with frequency above 0.001, most also showed up in blood, which suggests that blood repertoires may reflect the thyroid immune response. Sample size was not statistically predetermined, and group allocation was not concealed from the investigators.

This clonotype originated in an adult man with Graves' ophthalmopathy. Sequenced material: peripheral blood. The sequence is built from TRBV11-1 and TRBJ1-2; the D gene is possibly TRBD1, with 6 bases matching. The bases are TGTGCCAGCAGCTTAGACAGGCTTGGGACACAGAACTATGGCTACACCTTC. Its protein is CASSLDRLGTQNYGYTF. This CDR3, with the reference TRBV11-1 and TRBJ1-2 proteins standing in past its ends, gives the full variable domain EAEVAQSPRYKITEKSQAVAFWCDPISGHATLYWYRQILGQGPELLVQFQDESVVDDSQLPKDRFSAERLKGVDSTLKIQPAELGDSAMYLCASSLDRLGTQNYGYTFGSGTRLTVV.